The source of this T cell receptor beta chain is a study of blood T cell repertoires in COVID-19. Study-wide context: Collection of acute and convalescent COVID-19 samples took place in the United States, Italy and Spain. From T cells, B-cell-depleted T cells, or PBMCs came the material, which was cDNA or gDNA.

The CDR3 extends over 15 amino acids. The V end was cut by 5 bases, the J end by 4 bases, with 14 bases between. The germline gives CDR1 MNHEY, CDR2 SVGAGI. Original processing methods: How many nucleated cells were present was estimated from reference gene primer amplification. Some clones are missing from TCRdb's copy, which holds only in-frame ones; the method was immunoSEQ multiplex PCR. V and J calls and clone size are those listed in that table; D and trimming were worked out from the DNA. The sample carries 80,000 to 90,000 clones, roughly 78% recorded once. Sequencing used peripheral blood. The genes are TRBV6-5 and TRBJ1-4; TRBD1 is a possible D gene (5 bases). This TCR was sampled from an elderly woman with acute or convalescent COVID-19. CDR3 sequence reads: CASSTPGAFNEKLFF. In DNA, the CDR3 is TGTGCCAGCAGTACCCCTGGGGCCTTTAATGAAAAACTGTTTTTT.